One and the same sample provided the 8 T cell receptor beta chains below, sequenced in a study of blood T cell repertoires in COVID-19. This table comes from immunoSEQ multiplex PCR, and its TCRdb copy is limited to in-frame clones, with some not included. The sample includes some 130,000 clones, approximately 83% of them seen just once. Specimen: peripheral blood. Every receptor here comes from a woman in her fifties or sixties with acute or convalescent COVID-19.

The rearrangement uses TRBV18 and TRBJ1-6; a possible D gene is TRBD1 (5 bases). Trimming took off 3 bases at V and 7 bases at J, with 16 bases between the two ends. This CDR3 is built from 16 residues. The germline CDR1 and CDR2 sequences are KGHSH and LQKENI. Here the CDR3 DNA reads TGTGCCAGCTCACCTCCGGTCGGGACTGCCAATTCACCCCTCCACTTT. Amino acids: CASSPPVGTANSPLHF.

The V gene is TRBV5-4, the J gene TRBJ1-2; maybe TRBD1 (5 bases). Germline V gene data show CDR1 as SGHNT and CDR2 as YYREEE (reference sequence). The CDR3 is 14 residues long. The V and J ends lost 1 base and 1 base respectively, with 8 bases between them. The DNA of the CDR3 is TGTGCCAGCAGCTTGCAAGGGGTTAACTATGGCTACACCTTC. Its translation is CASSLQGVNYGYTF.

For the CDR3, the DNA is TGTGCCAGTAGTACCAGAAGGAGTAATGAAAAACTGTTTTTT. Translation gives CASSTRRSNEKLFF. The chain links TRBV19 to TRBJ1-4; D unresolved. CDR3 length equals 14 residues. Germline loops: CDR1 LNHDA, CDR2 SQIVND (reference sequence). The V and J ends lost 4 bases and 4 bases respectively, with 10 bases between them.

The chain combines TRBV9 with TRBJ2-2, with 9 bases matching TRBD2. Germline trimming cut 3 bases from V and 5 bases from J; bases unmatched to any gene: 5. In germline, CDR1 is SGDLS, CDR2 YYNGEE. This CDR3 region has 15 residues. CDR3 coding DNA: TGTGCCAGCAGCGAAACTGCGGGAGGGACCGGGGAGCTGTTTTTT. The encoded protein is CASSETAGGTGELFF.

The chain is built from TRBV5-1 and TRBJ2-2; 10 nucleotides agree with TRBD1. J was trimmed by 3 bases and V by 7 bases; bases with no gene match: 0. CDR3 length: 13 amino acids. Germline assignment: CDR1 SGHRS and CDR2 YFSETQ. CDR3 in amino acids: CASGTGDTGELFF. The CDR3, as DNA: TGCGCCAGCGGGACAGGGGACACCGGGGAGCTGTTTTTT. Based on the CDR3 plus reference TRBV5-1 and TRBJ2-2, the full variable domain is KAGVTQTPRYLIKTRGQQVTLSCSPISGHRSVSWYQQTPGQGLQFLFEYFSETQRNKGNFPGRFSGRQFSNSRSEMNVSTLELGDSALYLCASGTGDTGELFFGEGSRLTVL.

The chain combines TRBV2 with TRBJ1-3; possible D gene TRBD1, 6 bases. The germline CDR1 and CDR2 sequences are SNHLY and FYNNEI. The germline V and J ends were trimmed by 2 bases and 3 bases, with 17 bases remaining between them. The CDR3 extends over 17 amino acids. The CDR3 loop reads CASSEYPNRAGGNTIYF. Here the CDR3 DNA reads TGTGCCAGCAGTGAATACCCTAACAGGGCTGGTGGAAACACCATATATTTT.

As concerns this clone: Other DNA sequences of this sample code for an identical CDR3. The V call is TRBV18, the J call TRBJ1-3; D is perhaps TRBD1 (6 bases). This CDR3 is 15 amino acids long. The V gene's germline CDR1 is KGHSH and CDR2 LQKENI. V was cut by 0 bases and J by 4 bases, with 10 bases left in between. The CDR3 nucleotides read TGTGCCAGCTCACCACCGGCAGGGGCCGGAAACACCATATATTTT. It is translated as CASSPPAGAGNTIYF.

The J gene is TRBJ2-1, the V gene TRBV27; 9 nucleotides agree with TRBD2. Germline CDR1 is MNHEY and CDR2 is SMNVEV (reference sequence). V gave up 5 bases and J gave up 4 bases; unmatched junction bases: 6. There are 15 residues in the CDR3. The CDR3 nucleotides are TGTGCCAGCAGTCCCGGGACTAGCTCGTACAATGAGCAGTTCTTC. Protein: CASSPGTSSYNEQFF.